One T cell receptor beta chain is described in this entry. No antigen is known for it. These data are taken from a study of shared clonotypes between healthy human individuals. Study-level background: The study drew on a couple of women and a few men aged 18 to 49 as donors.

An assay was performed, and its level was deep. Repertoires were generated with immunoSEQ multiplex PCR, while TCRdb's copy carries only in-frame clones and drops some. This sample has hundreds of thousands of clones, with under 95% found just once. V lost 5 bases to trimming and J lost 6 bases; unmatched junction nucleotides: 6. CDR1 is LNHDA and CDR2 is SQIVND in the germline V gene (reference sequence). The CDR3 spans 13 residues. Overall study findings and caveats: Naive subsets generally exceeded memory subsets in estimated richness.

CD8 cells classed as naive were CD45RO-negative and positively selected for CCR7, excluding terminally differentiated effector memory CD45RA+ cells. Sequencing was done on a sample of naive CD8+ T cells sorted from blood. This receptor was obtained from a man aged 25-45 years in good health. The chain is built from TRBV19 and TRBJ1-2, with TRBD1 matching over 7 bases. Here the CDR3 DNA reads TGTGCCAGTAGTCCGACAGGGTATGATGGCTACACCTTC. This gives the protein CASSPTGYDGYTF.